The entry below gives a single T cell receptor (beta chain) sequence along with its context. The data were produced by immunoSEQ multiplex PCR, yet TCRdb's version contains in-frame clones alone and is incomplete. This sample yields 140,000 or so clones, of which over 80% are seen a single time; around 6% belongs to the top ten. The entry originates in a study of cytomegalovirus exposure and HLA in healthy donors. Trimming removed 0 bases at V and 5 bases at J, with 4 bases between. This CDR3 has 12 residues. CDR1 is PRHDT and CDR2 is FYEKMQ in the germline V gene (reference sequence). J is TRBJ2-5 and V is TRBV13, with D hard to call. The sample was PBMCs. The clonotype was recovered from a woman in her twenties or thirties in good health and CMV-seropositive. In DNA, the CDR3 is TGTGCCAGCAGCTTAGGCCTCGAGACCCAGTACTTC. Its translation: CASSLGLETQYF. Looking up the rest from reference TRBV13 and TRBJ2-5 gives the full variable domain: AAGVIQSPRHLIKEKRETATLKCYPIPRHDTVYWYQQGPGQDPQFLISFYEKMQSDKGSIPDRFSAQQFSDYHSELNMSSLELGDSALYFCASSLGLETQYFGPGTRLLVL.